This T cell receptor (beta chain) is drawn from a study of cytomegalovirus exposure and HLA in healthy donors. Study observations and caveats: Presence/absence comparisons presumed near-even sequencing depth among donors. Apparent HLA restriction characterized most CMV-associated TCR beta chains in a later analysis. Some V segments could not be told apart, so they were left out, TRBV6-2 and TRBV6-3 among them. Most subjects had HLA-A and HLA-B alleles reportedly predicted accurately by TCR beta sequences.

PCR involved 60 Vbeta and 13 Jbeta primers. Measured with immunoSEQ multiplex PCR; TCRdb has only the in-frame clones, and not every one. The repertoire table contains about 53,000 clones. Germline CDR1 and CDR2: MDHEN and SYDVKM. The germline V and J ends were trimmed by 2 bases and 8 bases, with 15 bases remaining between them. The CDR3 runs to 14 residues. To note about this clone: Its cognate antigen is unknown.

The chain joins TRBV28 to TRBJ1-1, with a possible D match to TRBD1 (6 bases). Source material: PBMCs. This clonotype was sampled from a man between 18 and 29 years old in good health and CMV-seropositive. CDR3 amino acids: CASSLGAGVSEAFF. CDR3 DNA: TGTGCCAGCAGTTTAGGGGCAGGGGTGTCGGAAGCTTTCTTT.